The clone carrying this TCR beta chain has a count of ten or more. What it binds is unknown. The CDR3 runs to 16 residues. Germline V lookup: CDR1 SGHTA, CDR2 FQGNSA. The trim removed 5 bases at V and 8 bases at J, leaving 12 bases unmatched. This sample is part of a study of regulatory T cells in long-lasting Graves disease. Study-wide background: New Graves' disease cases had less than 3 months of antithyroid drugs. Study-wide results and limits: With approximately 3,000 shared public clonotypes, persistent patients exceeded new patients, who shared about a thousand.

To make TCR beta libraries, researchers used iRepertoire HTBI primers and Arm-PCR of CDR3 regions. In the source study's methods: Identification yielded some 60 TRBV and under 15 TRBJ segments across samples. TCRdb recomputed calls from the multiplex PCR reads with MiXCR, one row per CDR3 protein. TCRdb, not the original authors, processed these V and J calls. The table has about 380,000 distinct CDR3 sequences, around a sixth seen once. This sample's time point: newly diagnosed GD, antithyroid drugs for less than 3 months. PBMC-extracted RNA yielded the TCR library. Enrollment of patients was through an endocrinology department in Xi'an, China.

The starting material was peripheral blood mononuclear cells (PBMCs), obtained at new diagnosis, from a patient treated with antithyroid drugs. This sequence originates from a female donor with Graves disease. V usage is TRBV7-2 and J usage is TRBJ1-6; TRBD1 aligns across 7 bases. CDR3 nucleotide sequence: TGTGCCAGCAGCGTAAGGGGGCCAGGGGTACATTCACCCCTCCACTTT. Its translation: CASSVRGPGVHSPLHF.